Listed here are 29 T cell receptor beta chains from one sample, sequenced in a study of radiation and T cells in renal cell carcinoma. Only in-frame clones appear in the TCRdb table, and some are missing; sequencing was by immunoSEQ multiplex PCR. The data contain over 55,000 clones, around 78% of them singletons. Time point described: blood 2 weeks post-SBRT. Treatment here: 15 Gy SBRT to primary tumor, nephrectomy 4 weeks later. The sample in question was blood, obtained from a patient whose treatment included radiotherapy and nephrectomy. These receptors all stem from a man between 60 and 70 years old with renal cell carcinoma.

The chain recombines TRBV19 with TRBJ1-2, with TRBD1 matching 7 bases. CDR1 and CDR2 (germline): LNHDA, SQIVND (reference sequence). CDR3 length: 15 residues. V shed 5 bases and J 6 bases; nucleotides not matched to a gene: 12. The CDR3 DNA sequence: TGTGCCAGTAGTGAACACAGGGGCAAGAGGGATGGCTACACCTTC. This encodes CASSEHRGKRDGYTF.

This chain's CDR3 is CATLPTGENTEAFF. The CDR3 nucleotides read TGTGCCACCCTACCGACAGGTGAGAACACTGAAGCTTTCTTT. The genes are TRBV10-3 and TRBJ1-1; weak D call: TRBD1 (6 bases). V was trimmed by 10 bases and J by 1 base, leaving 16 bases between them. In germline, CDR1 is ENHRY, CDR2 SYGVKD. The CDR3 has 14 amino acids.

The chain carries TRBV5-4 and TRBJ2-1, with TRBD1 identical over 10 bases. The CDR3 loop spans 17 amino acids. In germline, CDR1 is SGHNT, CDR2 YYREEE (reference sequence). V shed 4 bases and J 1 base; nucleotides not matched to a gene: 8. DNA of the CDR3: TGTGCCAGCAGCGGACAGGGGGTATCTCTTTCCTACAATGAGCAGTTCTTC. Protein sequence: CASSGQGVSLSYNEQFF. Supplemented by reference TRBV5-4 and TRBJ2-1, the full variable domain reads ETGVTQSPTHLIKTRGQQVTLRCSSQSGHNTVSWYQQALGQGPQFIFQYYREEENGRGNFPPRFSGLQFPNYSSELNVNALELDDSALYLCASSGQGVSLSYNEQFFGPGTRLTVL.

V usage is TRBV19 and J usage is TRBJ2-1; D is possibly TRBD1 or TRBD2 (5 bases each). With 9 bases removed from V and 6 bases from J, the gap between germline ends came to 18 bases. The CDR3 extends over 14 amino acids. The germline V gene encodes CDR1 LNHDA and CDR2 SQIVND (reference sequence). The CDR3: CASNRDGLFNEQFF. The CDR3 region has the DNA TGTGCCAGCAACCGGGACGGCCTCTTCAATGAGCAGTTCTTC.

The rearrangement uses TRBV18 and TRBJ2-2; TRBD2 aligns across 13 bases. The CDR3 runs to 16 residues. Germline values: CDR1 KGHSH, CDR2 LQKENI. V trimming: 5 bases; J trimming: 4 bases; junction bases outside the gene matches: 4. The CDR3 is CASSMGLAGLTGELFF. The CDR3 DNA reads TGTGCCAGCTCAATGGGACTAGCGGGACTCACCGGGGAGCTGTTTTTT.

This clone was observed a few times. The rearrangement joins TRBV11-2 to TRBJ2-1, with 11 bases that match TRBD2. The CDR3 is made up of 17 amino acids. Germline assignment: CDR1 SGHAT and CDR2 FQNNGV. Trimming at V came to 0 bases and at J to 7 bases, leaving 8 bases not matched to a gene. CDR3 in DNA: TGTGCCAGCAGCTTAGATCTGGGTAGCGGGAGGGGTAATGAGCAGTTCTTC. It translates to CASSLDLGSGRGNEQFF.

CDR3 sequence: CASSFMGTYGYTF. The CDR3 DNA is TGTGCCAGCAGTTTTATGGGAACCTATGGCTACACCTTC. This sequence joins TRBV27 and TRBJ1-2; no reliable D call. This CDR3 is 13 amino acids long. The germline V gene encodes CDR1 MNHEY and CDR2 SMNVEV (reference sequence). V lost 3 bases and J lost 4, with 9 bases in between.

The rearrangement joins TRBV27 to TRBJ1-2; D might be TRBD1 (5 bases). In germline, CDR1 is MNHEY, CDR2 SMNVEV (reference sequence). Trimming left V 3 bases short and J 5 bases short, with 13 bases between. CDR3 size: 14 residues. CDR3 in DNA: TGTGCCAGCAGTTTCGGCAGGGTCAATTATGGCTACACCTTC. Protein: CASSFGRVNYGYTF.

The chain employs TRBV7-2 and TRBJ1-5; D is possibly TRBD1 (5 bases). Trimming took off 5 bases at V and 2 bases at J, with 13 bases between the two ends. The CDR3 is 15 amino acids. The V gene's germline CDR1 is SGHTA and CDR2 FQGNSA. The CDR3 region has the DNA TGTGCCAGCAGCCTAGACAGTAACGGCAATCAGCCCCAGCATTTT. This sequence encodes CASSLDSNGNQPQHF. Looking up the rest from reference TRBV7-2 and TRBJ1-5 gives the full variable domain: GAGVSQSPSNKVTEKGKDVELRCDPISGHTALYWYRQSLGQGLEFLIYFQGNSAPDKSGLPSDRFSAERTGGSVSTLTIQRTQQEDSAVYLCASSLDSNGNQPQHFGDGTRLSIL.

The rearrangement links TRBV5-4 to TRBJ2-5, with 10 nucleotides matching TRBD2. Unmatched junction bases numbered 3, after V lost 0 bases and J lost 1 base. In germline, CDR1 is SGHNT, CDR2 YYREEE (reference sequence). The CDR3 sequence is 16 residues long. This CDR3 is CASSLGTSGSQETQYF. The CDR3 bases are TGTGCCAGCAGCTTGGGGACTAGCGGATCCCAAGAGACCCAGTACTTC.

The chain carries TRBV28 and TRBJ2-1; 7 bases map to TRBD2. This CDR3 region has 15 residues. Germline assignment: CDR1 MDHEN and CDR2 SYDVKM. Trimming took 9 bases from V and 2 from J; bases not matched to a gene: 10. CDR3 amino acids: CASTEPGLPYNEQFF. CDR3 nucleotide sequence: TGTGCCAGTACCGAACCGGGACTACCCTACAATGAGCAGTTCTTC.

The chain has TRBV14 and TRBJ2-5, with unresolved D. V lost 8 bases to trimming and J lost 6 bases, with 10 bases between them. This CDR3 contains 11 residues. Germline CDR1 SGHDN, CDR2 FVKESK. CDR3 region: CASGAWQTQYF. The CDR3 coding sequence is TGTGCCAGCGGCGCCTGGCAGACCCAGTACTTC.

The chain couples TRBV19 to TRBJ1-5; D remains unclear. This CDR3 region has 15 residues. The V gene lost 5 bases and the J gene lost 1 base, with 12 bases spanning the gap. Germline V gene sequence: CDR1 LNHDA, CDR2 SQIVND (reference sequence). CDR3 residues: CASSQWAGSNQPQHF. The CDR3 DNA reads TGTGCCAGTAGTCAGTGGGCTGGGAGCAATCAGCCCCAGCATTTT.

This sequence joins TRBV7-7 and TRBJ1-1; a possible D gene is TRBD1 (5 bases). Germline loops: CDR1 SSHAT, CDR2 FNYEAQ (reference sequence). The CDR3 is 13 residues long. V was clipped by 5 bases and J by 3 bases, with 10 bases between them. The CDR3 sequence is CASSPSRDTEAFF. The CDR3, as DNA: TGTGCCAGCAGCCCGAGCAGGGACACTGAAGCTTTCTTT.

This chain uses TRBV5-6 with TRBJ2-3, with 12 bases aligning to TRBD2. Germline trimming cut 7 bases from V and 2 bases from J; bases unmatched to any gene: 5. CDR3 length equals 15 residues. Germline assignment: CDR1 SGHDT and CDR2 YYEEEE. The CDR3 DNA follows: TGTGCCAGCCGTACTAGCGGGGGGCACACAGATACGCAGTATTTT. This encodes CASRTSGGHTDTQYF.

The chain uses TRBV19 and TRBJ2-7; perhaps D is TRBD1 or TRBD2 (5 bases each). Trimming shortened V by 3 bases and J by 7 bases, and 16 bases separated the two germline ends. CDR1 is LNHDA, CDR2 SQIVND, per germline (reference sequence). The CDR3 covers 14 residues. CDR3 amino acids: CASSMGTVPKEQYF. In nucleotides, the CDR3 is TGTGCCAGTAGTATGGGGACCGTACCGAAGGAGCAGTACTTC.

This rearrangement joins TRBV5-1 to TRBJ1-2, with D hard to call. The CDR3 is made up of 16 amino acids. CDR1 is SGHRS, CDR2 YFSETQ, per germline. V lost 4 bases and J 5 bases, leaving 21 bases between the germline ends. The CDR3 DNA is TGCGCCAGCAGCCTAAACCCCGGGAGAAAAAGTTATGGCTACACCTTC. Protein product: CASSLNPGRKSYGYTF.

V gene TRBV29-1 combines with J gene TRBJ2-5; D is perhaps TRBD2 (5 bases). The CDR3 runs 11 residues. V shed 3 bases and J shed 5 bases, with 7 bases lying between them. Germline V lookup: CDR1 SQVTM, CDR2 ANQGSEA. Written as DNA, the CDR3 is TGCAGCGTTGATCTAGCTGAGACCCAGTACTTC. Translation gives CSVDLAETQYF.

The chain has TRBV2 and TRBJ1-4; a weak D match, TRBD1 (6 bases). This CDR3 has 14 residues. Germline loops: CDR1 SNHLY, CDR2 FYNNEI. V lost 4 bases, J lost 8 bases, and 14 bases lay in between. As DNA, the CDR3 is TGTGCCAGCAGTGTTCGGGGGGCCAGGGAAAAACTGTTTTTT. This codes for CASSVRGAREKLFF.

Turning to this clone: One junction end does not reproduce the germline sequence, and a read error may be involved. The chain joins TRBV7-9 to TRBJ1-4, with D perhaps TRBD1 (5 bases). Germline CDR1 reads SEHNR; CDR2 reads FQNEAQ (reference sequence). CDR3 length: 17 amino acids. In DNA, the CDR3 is TGTGCCAGCAGTTTAGGGGCCCCGATCACAACTAATGAAAAACTGTTTTTT. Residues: CASSLGAPITTNEKLFF.

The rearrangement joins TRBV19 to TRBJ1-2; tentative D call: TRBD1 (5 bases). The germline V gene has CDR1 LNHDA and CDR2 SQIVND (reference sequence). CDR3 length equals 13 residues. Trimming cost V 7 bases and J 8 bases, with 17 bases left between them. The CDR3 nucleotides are TGTGCCAGTATTTTGGAAGGGGCGAGCGGCTACACCTTC. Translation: CASILEGASGYTF.

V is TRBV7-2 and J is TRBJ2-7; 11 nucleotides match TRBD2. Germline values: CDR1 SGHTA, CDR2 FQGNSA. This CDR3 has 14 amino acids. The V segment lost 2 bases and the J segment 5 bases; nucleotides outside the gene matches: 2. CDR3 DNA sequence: TGTGCCAGCAGCTTAACTAGCGGGGGAGACGAGCAGTACTTC. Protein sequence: CASSLTSGGDEQYF.

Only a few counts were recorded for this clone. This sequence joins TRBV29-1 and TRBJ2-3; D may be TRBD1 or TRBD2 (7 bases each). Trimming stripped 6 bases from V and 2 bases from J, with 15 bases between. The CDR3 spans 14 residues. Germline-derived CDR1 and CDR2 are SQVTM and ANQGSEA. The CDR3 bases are TGCAGCGTCGTGACAGGGAGGGTCACAGATACGCAGTATTTT. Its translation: CSVVTGRVTDTQYF.

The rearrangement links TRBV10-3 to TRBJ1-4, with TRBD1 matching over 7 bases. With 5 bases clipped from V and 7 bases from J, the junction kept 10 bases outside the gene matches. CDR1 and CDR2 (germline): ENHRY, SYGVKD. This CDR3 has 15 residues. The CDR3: CAISSYGGGGEKLFF. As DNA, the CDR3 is TGTGCCATCAGTTCCTACGGAGGGGGCGGTGAAAAACTGTTTTTT.

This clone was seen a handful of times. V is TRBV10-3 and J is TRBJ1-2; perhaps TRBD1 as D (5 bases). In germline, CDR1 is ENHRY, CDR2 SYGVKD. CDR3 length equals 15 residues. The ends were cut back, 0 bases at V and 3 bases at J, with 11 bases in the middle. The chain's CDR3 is CAISESGGVYYGYTF. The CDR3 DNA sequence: TGTGCCATCAGTGAGTCCGGAGGGGTGTACTATGGCTACACCTTC.

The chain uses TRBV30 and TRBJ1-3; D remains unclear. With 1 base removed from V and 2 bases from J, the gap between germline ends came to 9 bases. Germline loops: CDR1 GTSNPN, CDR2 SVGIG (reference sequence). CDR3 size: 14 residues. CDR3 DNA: TGTGCCTGGAGTGATCGGATTACTGGAAACACCATATATTTT. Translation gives CAWSDRITGNTIYF.

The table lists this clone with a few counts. DNA of the CDR3: TGTGCCAGTAGTGCAACCGGGACAGGACAGAACACCTTC. Its protein is CASSATGTGQNTF. The chain combines TRBV19 with TRBJ1-2; 8 nucleotides line up with TRBD1. Losses at the gene ends were 5 bases for V and 12 bases for J; bases not matched to a gene: 11. This CDR3 has 13 residues. Per the germline V gene, CDR1 is LNHDA and CDR2 is SQIVND (reference sequence).

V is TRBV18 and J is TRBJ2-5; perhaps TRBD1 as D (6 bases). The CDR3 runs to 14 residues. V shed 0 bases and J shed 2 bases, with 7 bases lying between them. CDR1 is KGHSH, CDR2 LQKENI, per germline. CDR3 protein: CASSPPGQQETQYF. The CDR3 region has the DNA TGTGCCAGCTCACCACCAGGACAGCAAGAGACCCAGTACTTC. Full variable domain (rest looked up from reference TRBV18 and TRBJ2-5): NAGVMQNPRHLVRRRGQEARLRCSPMKGHSHVYWYRQLPEEGLKFMVYLQKENIIDESGMPKERFSAEFPKEGPSILRIQQVVRGDSAAYFCASSPPGQQETQYFGPGTRLLVL.

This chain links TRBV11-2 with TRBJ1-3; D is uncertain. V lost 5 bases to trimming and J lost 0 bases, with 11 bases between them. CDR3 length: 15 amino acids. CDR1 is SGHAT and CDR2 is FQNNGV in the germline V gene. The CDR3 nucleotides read TGTGCCAGCAGCCCACGAGGGTTCTCTGGAAACACCATATATTTT. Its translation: CASSPRGFSGNTIYF.